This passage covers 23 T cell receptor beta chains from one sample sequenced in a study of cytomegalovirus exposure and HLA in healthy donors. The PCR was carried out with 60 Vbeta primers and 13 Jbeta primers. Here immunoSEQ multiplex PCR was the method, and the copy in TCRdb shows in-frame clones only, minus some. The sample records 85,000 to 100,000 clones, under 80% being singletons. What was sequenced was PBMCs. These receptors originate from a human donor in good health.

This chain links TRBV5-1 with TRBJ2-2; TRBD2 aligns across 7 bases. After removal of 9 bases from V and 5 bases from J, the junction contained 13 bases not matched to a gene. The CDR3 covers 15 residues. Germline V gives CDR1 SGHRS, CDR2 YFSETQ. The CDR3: CATNRASGTTGELFF. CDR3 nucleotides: TGCGCCACCAATCGGGCTAGCGGAACGACCGGGGAGCTGTTTTTT.

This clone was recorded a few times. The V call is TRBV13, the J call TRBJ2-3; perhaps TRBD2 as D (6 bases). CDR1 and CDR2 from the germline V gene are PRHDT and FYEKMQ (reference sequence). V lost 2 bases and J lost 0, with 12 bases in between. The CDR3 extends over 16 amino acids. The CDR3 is CASSLRDSYSTDTQYF. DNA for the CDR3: TGTGCCAGCAGCTTACGGGACTCATATAGCACAGATACGCAGTATTTT.

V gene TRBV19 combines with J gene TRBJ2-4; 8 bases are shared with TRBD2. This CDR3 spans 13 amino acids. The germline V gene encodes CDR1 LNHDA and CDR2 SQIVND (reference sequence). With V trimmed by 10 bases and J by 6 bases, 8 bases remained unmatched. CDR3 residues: CATSSGGGNIQYF. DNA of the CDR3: TGTGCCACCTCCTCCGGGGGGGGAAACATTCAGTACTTC.

CDR3 sequence (DNA): TGTGCCAGTAGTATACTCAACCTGAGGGACTATGGCTACACCTTC. Translated, it gives CASSILNLRDYGYTF. This chain connects TRBV19 to TRBJ1-2; D not resolved. CDR1 LNHDA and CDR2 SQIVND come from the germline V gene (reference sequence). CDR3 length: 15 residues. V dropped 2 bases and J dropped 3 bases, with 13 bases sitting between them.

The DNA for the CDR3 is TGTGCCAGACGACTCGGAGGGGGCAACACTGAAGCTTTCTTT. It specifies CARRLGGGNTEAFF. The gene calls are TRBV2 and TRBJ1-1; TRBD1 aligns across 7 bases. Germline values: CDR1 SNHLY, CDR2 FYNNEI. The CDR3 runs 14 residues. V shed 9 bases, J shed 2 bases, and the junction held 9 bases outside the gene matches.

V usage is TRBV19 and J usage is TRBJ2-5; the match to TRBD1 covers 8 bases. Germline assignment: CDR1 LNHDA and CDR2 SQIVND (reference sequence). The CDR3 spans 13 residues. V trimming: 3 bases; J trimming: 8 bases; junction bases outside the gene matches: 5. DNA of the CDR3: TGTGCCAGTAGTATTCCAGGACAGGGAACCCAGTACTTC. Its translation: CASSIPGQGTQYF.

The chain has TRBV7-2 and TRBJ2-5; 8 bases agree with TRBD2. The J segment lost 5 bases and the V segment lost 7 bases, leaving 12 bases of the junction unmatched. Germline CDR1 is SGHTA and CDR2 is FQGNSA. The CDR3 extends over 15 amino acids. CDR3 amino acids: CASTVSGKVGETQYF. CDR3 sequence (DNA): TGTGCCAGCACCGTTAGCGGGAAGGTTGGGGAGACCCAGTACTTC.

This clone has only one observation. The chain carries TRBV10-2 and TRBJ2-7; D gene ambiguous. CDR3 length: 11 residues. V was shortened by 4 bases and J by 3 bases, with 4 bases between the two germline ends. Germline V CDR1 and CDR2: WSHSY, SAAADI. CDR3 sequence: CASSAHYEQYF. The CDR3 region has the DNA TGCGCCAGCAGTGCCCACTACGAGCAGTACTTC.

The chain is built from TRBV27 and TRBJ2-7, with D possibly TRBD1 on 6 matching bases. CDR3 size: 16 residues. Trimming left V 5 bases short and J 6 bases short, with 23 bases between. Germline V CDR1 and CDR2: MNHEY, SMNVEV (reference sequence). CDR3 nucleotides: TGTGCCAGCAGTATTACCCCTACAGGGTATAAGTCCGAGCAGTACTTC. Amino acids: CASSITPTGYKSEQYF.

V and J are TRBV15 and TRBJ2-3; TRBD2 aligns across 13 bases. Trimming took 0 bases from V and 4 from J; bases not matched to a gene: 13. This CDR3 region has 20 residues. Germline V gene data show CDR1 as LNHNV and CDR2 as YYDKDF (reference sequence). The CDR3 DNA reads TGTGCCACCAGCAGAGATAAAGGACTAGCGGGAGTCACCAGCGCAGATACGCAGTATTTT. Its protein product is CATSRDKGLAGVTSADTQYF.

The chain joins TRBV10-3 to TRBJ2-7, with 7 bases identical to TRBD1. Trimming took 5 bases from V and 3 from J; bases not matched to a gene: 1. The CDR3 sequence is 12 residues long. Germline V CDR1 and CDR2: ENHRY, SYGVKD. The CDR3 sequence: CAISRTGYEQYF. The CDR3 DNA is TGTGCCATCAGTAGGACAGGCTACGAGCAGTACTTC.

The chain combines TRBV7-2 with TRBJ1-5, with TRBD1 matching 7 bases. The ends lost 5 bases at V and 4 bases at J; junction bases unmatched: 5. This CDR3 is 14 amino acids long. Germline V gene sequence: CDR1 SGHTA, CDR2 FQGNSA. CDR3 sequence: CASSAGTANQPQHF. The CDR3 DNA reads TGTGCCAGCAGCGCCGGGACAGCTAATCAGCCCCAGCATTTT.

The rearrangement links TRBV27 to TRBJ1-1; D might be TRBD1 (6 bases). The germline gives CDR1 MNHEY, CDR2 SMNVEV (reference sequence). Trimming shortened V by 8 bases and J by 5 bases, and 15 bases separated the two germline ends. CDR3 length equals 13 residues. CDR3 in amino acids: CASVDRRGTEAFF. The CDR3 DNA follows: TGTGCCAGCGTCGACAGGCGCGGGACTGAAGCTTTCTTT.

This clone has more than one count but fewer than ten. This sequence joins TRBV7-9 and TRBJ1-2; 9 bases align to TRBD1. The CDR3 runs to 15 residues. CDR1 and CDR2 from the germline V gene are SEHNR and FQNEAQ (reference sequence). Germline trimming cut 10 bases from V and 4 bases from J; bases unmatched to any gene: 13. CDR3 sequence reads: CATSEGQGQVYGYTF. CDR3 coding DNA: TGTGCCACCAGTGAAGGACAGGGGCAGGTCTATGGCTACACCTTC.

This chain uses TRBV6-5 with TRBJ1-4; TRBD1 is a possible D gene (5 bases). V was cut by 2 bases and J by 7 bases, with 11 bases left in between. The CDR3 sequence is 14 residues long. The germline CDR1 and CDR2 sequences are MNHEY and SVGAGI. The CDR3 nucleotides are TGTGCCAGCAGTTACGGGGCAAACGGTGAAAAACTGTTTTTT. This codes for CASSYGANGEKLFF.

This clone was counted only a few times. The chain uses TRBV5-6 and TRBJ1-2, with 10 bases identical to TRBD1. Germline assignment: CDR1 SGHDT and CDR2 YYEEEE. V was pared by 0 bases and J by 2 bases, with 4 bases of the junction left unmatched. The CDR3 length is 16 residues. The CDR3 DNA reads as TGTGCCAGCAGCTTGGGTGGACAGGGGGGCAACTATGGCTACACCTTC. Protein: CASSLGGQGGNYGYTF.

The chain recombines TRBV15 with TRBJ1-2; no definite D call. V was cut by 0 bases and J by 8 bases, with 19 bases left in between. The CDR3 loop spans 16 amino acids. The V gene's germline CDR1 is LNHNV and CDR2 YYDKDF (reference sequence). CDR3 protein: CATSRDTGVVACGYTF. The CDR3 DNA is TGTGCCACCAGCAGAGATACGGGAGTAGTTGCATGCGGCTACACCTTC. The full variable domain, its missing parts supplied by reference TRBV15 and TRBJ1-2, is DAMVIQNPRYQVTQFGKPVTLSCSQTLNHNVMYWYQQKSSQAPKLLFHYYDKDFNNEADTPDNFQSRRPNTSFCFLDIRSPGLGDTAMYLCATSRDTGVVACGYTFGSGTRLTVV.

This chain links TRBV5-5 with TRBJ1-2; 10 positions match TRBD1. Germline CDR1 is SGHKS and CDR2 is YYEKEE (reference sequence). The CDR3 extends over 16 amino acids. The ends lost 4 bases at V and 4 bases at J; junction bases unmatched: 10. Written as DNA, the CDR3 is TGTGCCAGCAGCACCCGACAGGGGGCGCGGAGCTATGGCTACACCTTC. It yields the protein CASSTRQGARSYGYTF.

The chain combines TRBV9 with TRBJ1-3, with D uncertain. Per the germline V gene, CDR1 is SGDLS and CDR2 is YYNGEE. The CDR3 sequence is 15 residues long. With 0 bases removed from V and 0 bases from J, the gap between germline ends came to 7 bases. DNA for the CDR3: TGTGCCAGCAGCGTAGTGGGCCTCTCTGGAAACACCATATATTTT. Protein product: CASSVVGLSGNTIYF.

CDR3 in DNA: TGCGCCAGCAGAGGGCTAGCGGGGGCTAGGAATGAGCAGTTCTTC. This codes for CASRGLAGARNEQFF. This chain links TRBV5-1 with TRBJ2-1, with 10 bases that match TRBD2. CDR3 length: 15 residues. The V gene's germline CDR1 is SGHRS and CDR2 YFSETQ. With 5 bases clipped from V and 7 bases from J, the junction kept 9 bases outside the gene matches.

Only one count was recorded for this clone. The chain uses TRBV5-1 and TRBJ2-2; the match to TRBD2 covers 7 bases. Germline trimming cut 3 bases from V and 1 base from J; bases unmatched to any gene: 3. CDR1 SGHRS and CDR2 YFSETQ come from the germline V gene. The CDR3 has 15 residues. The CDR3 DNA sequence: TGCGCCAGCAGCTGGGCTAGCGGGAACACCGGGGAGCTGTTTTTT. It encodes CASSWASGNTGELFF.

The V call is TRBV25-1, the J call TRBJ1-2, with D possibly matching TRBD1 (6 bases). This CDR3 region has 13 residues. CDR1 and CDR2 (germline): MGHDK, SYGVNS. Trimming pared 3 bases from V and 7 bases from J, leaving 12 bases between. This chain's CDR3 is CASSDGDKFGYTF. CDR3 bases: TGTGCCAGCAGTGACGGGGACAAATTTGGCTACACCTTC.

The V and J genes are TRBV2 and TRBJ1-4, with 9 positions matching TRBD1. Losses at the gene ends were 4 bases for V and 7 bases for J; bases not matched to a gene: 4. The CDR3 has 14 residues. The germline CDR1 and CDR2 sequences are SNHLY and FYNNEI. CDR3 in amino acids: CASSVGTGTEKLFF. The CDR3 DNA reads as TGTGCCAGCAGTGTGGGGACAGGGACTGAAAAACTGTTTTTT.